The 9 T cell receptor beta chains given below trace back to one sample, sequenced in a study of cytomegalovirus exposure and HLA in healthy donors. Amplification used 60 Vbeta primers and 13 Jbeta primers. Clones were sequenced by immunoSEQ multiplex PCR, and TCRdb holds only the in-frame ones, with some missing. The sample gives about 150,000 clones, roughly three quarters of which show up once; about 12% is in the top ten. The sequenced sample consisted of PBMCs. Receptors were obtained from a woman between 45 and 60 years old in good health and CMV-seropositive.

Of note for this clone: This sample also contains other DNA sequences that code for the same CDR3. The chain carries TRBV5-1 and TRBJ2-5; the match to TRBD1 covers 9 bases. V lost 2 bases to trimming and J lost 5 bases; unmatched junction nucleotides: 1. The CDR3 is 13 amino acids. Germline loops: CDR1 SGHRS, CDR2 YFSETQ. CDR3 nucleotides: TGCGCCAGCAGCTTAGGGACAGGGGAGACCCAGTACTTC. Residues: CASSLGTGETQYF.

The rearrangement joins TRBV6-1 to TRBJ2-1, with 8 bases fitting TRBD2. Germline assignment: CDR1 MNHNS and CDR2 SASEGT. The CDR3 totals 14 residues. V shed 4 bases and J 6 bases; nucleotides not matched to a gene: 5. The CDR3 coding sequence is TGTGCCAGCAGTGTTCTAGCGGGTCTCAATGAGCAGTTCTTC. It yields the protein CASSVLAGLNEQFF.

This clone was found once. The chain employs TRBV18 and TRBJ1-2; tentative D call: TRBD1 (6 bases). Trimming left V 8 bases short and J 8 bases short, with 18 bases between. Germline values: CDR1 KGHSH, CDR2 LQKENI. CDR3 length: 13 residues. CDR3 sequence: CASLTLTGTGYTF. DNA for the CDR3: TGTGCCAGCCTGACCCTTACAGGGACGGGCTACACCTTC.

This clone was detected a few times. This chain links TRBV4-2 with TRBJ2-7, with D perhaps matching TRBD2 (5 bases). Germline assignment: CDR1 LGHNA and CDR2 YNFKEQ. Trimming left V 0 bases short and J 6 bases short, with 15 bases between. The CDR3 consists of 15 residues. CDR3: CASSQDPSGGGEQYF. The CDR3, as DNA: TGTGCCAGCAGCCAAGATCCCTCAGGAGGAGGCGAGCAGTACTTC.

This chain's CDR3 is CASTEGGEAFF. CDR3 coding DNA: TGTGCCAGCACCGAAGGGGGTGAAGCTTTCTTT. The chain uses TRBV2 and TRBJ1-1, with D perhaps TRBD1 (6 bases). This CDR3 has 11 amino acids. Trimming cost V 7 bases and J 7 bases, with 10 bases left between them. The germline V gene has CDR1 SNHLY and CDR2 FYNNEI.

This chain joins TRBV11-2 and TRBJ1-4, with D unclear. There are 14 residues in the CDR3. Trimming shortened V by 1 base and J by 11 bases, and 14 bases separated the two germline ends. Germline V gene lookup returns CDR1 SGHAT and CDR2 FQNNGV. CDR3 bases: TGTGCCAGCAGCTTAGGGCCATATAGCCCTAAACTGTTTTTT. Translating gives CASSLGPYSPKLFF.

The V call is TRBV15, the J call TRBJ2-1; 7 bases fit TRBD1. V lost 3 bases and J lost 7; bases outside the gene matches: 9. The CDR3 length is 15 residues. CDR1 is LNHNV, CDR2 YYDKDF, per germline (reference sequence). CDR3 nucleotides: TGTGCCACCAGCAGGGAACAGGGGCTCGGGAATGAGCAGTTCTTC. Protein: CATSREQGLGNEQFF. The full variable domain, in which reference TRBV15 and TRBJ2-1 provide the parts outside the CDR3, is DAMVIQNPRYQVTQFGKPVTLSCSQTLNHNVMYWYQQKSSQAPKLLFHYYDKDFNNEADTPDNFQSRRPNTSFCFLDIRSPGLGDTAMYLCATSREQGLGNEQFFGPGTRLTVL.

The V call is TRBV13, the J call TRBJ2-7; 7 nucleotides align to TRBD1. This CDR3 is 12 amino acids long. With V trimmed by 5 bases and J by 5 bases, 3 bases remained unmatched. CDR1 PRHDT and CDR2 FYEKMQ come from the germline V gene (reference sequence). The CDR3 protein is CASSVTGDEQYF. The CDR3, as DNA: TGTGCCAGCAGCGTCACAGGGGACGAGCAGTACTTC.

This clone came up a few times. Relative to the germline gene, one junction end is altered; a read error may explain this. The CDR3 DNA reads as TGTTCCAGCAGCTTCCCCCGCAGGGCCTACGGCAGGGCTGAAGCTTTCTTT. This codes for CSSSFPRRAYGRAEAFF. The chain employs TRBV7-9 and TRBJ1-1; possible D gene TRBD1, 5 bases. This CDR3 has 17 residues. Germline values: CDR1 SEHNR, CDR2 FQNEAQ (reference sequence).